This TCR beta chain was found in a study of CD8 T cells in ankylosing spondylitis. Study-level points and caveats: With a CD8+ phenotype, disease-linked clones were relatively rare in peripheral blood.

V was trimmed by 5 bases and J by 7 bases, leaving 14 bases between them. There are 14 residues in the CDR3. Each CDR3 protein gets one entry after TCRdb re-called the 5' RACE reads with MiXCR. The sample records about 130,000 distinct CDR3 sequences, approximately 10% being singletons. This clonotype occurred many times. What it binds is not known. This chain uses TRBV12-3 or TRBV12-4 with TRBJ2-2; D unresolved. Sequencing input: blood, either unsorted or a sorted T cell fraction (not recorded which). This TCR was recovered from a male donor with ankylosing spondylitis or in good health (not recorded which). CDR3 protein: CASSPGHTGGELFF. The CDR3 nucleotides read TGTGCCAGCAGTCCGGGTCATACGGGCGGGGAGCTGTTTTTT.